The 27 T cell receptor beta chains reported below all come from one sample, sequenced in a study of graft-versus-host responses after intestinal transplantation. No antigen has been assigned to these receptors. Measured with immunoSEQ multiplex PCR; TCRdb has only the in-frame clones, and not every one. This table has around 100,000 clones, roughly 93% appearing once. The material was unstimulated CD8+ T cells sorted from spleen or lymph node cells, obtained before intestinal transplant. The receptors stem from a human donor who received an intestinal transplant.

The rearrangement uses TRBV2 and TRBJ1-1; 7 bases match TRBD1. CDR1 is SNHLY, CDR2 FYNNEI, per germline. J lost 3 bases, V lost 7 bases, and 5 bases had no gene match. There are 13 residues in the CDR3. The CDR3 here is CASISTGHTEAFF. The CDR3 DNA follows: TGTGCCAGCATCTCGACAGGGCACACTGAAGCTTTCTTT. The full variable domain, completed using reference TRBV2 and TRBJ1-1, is EPEVTQTPSHQVTQMGQEVILRCVPISNHLYFYWYRQILGQKVEFLVSFYNNEISEKSEIFDDQFSVERPDGSNFTLKIRSTKLEDSAMYFCASISTGHTEAFFGQGTRLTVV.

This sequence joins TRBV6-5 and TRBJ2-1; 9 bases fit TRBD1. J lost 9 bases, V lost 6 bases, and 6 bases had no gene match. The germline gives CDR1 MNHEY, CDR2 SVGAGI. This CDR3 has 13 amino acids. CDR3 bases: TGTGCCAGCAGCGGGACAGGGCTGGGTGAGCAGTTCTTC. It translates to CASSGTGLGEQFF.

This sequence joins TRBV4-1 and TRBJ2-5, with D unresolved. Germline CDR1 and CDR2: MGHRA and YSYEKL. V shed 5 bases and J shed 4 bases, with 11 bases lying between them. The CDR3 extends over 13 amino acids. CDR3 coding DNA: TGCGCCAGCAGCGGGCTCTCGGGAGAGACCCAGTACTTC. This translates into CASSGLSGETQYF.

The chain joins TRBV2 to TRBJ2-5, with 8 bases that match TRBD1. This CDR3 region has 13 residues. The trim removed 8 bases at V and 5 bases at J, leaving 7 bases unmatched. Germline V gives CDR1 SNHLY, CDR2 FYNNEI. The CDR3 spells CASRPRGRETQYF. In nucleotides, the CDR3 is TGTGCCAGCCGACCCAGGGGGCGGGAGACCCAGTACTTC. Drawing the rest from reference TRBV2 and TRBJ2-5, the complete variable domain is EPEVTQTPSHQVTQMGQEVILRCVPISNHLYFYWYRQILGQKVEFLVSFYNNEISEKSEIFDDQFSVERPDGSNFTLKIRSTKLEDSAMYFCASRPRGRETQYFGPGTRLLVL.

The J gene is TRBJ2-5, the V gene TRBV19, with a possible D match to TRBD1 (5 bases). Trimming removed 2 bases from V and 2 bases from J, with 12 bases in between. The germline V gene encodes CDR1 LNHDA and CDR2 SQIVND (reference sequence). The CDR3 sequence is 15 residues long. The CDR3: CASSISPGPQETQYF. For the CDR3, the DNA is TGTGCCAGTAGTATATCTCCAGGGCCTCAAGAGACCCAGTACTTC.

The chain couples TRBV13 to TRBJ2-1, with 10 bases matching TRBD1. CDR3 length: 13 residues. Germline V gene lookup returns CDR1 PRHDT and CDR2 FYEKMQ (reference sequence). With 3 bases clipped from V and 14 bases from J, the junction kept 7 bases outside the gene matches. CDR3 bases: TGTGCCAGCAGCTTGGAGGACAGGGGGGGTGAGTTCTTC. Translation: CASSLEDRGGEFF.

The CDR3 DNA reads as TGTGCCAGCAGTGACTCGATGGGGGGCCCCTACAATGAGCAGTTCTTC. Protein sequence: CASSDSMGGPYNEQFF. The chain has TRBV6-4 and TRBJ2-1; either TRBD1 or TRBD2 may supply D (6 bases each). This CDR3 has 16 residues. V shed 0 bases and J shed 2 bases, with 11 bases lying between them. Germline CDR1 MRHNA, CDR2 SNTAGT.

The CDR3 here is CASSSNSGGLYYEQYF. The CDR3 DNA follows: TGTGCCAGCAGCTCGAATAGCGGGGGCCTTTACTACGAGCAGTACTTC. J is TRBJ2-7 and V is TRBV7-2; 9 nucleotides agree with TRBD2. Trimming removed 4 bases from V and 3 bases from J; junction bases left unmatched: 10. The germline V gene has CDR1 SGHTA and CDR2 FQGNSA. CDR3 length equals 16 residues.

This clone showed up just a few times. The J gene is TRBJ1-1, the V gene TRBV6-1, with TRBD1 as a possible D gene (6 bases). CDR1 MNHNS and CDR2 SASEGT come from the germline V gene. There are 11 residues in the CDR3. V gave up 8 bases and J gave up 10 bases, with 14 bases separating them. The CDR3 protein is CASVTGIGAFF. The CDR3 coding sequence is TGTGCCAGCGTGACAGGCATTGGAGCTTTCTTT.

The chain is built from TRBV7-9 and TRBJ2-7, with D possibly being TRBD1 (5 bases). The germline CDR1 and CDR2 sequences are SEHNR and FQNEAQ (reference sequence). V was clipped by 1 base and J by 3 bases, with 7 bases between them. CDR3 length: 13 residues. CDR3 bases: TGTGCCAGCAGCTTAGTGGACAACTACGAGCAGTACTTC. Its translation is CASSLVDNYEQYF.

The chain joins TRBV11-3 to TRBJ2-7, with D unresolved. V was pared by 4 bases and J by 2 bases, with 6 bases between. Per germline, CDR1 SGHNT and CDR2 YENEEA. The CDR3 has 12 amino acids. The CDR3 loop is CASSSFTYEQYF. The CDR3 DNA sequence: TGTGCCAGCAGCTCCTTCACCTACGAGCAGTACTTC.

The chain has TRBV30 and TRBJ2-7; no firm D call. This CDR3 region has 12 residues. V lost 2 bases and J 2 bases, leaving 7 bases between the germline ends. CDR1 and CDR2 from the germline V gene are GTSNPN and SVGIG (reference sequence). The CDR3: CAWSPNTYEQYF. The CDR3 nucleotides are TGTGCCTGGAGTCCCAATACCTACGAGCAGTACTTC.

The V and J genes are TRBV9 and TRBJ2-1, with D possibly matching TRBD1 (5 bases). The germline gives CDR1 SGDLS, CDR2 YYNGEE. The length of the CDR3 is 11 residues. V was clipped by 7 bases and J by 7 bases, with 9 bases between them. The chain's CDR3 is CASGALNEQFF. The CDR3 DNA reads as TGTGCCAGCGGGGCCCTTAATGAGCAGTTCTTC. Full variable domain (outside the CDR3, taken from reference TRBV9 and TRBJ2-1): DSGVTQTPKHLITATGQRVTLRCSPRSGDLSVYWYQQSLDQGLQFLIQYYNGEERAKGNILERFSAQQFPDLHSELNLSSLELGDSALYFCASGALNEQFFGPGTRLTVL.

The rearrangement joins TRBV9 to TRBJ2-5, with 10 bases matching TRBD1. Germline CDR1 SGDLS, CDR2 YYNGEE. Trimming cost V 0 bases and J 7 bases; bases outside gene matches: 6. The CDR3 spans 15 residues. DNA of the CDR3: TGTGCCAGCAGCGTAGTAGGGACAGGGGACGGGACCCAGTACTTC. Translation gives CASSVVGTGDGTQYF.

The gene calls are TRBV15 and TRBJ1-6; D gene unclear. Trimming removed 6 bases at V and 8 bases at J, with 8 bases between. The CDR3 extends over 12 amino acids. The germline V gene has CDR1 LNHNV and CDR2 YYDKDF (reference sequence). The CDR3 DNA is TGTGCCACCAGAAAAGAAGATTCACCCCTCCACTTT. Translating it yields CATRKEDSPLHF.

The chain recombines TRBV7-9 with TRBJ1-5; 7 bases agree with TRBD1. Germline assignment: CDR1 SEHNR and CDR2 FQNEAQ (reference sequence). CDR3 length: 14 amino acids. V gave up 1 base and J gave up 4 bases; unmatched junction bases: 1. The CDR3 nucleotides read TGTGCCAGCAGCTTAGACAGGGGAAATCAGCCCCAGCATTTT. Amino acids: CASSLDRGNQPQHF. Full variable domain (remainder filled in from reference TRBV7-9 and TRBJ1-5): DTGVSQNPRHKITKRGQNVTFRCDPISEHNRLYWYRQTLGQGPEFLTYFQNEAQLEKSRLLSDRFSAERPKGSFSTLEIQRTEQGDSAMYLCASSLDRGNQPQHFGDGTRLSIL.

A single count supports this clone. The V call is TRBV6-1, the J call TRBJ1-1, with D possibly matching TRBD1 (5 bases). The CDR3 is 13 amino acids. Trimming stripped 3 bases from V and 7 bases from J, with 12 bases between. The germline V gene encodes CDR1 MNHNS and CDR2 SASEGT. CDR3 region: CASSDVFGGEAFF. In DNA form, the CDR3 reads TGTGCCAGCAGTGATGTGTTCGGGGGTGAAGCTTTCTTT.

The CDR3 nucleotides read TGTGCCAGCAGTCATCGGGACAGTATCTCCTACGAGCAGTACTTC. Protein: CASSHRDSISYEQYF. The chain combines TRBV6-1 with TRBJ2-7, with 7 bases fitting TRBD1. The CDR3 is made up of 15 amino acids. Trimming cost V 5 bases and J 0 bases; bases outside gene matches: 7. Germline assignment: CDR1 MNHNS and CDR2 SASEGT.

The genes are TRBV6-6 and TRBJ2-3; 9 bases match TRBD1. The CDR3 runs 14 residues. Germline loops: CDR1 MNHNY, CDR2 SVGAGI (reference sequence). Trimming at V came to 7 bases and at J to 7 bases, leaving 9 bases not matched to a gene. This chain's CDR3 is CASTRGQGYNTQYF. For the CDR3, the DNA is TGTGCCAGCACACGGGGACAGGGCTATAATACGCAGTATTTT.

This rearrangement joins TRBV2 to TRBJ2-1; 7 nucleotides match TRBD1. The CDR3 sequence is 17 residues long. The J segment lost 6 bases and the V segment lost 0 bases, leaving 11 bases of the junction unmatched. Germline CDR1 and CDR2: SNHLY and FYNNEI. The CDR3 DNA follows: TGTGCCAGCAGTGAAGCAAAGGGGACAGTTTTTGGCAATGAGCAGTTCTTC. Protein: CASSEAKGTVFGNEQFF.

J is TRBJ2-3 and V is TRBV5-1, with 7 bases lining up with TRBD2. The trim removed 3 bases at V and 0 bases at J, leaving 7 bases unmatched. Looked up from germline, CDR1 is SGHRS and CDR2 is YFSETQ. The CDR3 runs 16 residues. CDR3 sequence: CASSSRRGGSTDTQYF. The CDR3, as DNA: TGCGCCAGCAGCTCACGACGCGGGGGAAGCACAGATACGCAGTATTTT.

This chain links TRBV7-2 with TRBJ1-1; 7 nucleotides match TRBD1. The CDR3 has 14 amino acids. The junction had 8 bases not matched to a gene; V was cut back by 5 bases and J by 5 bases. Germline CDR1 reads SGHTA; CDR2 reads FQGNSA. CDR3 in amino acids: CASSPRGLGTEAFF. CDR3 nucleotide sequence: TGTGCCAGCAGCCCCAGGGGGTTGGGTACTGAAGCTTTCTTT.

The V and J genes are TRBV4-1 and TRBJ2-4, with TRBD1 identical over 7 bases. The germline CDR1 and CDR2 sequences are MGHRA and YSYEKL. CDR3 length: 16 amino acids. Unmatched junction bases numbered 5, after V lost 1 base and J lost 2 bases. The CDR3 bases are TGCGCCAGCAGCCAAGTATTACAGGGGCCCAAAAACATTCAGTACTTC. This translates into CASSQVLQGPKNIQYF.

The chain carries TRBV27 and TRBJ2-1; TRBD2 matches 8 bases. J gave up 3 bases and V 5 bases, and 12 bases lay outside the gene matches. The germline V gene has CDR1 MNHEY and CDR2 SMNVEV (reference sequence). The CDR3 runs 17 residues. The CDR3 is CASSPPSASGYYNEQFF. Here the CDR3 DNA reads TGTGCCAGCAGTCCACCCTCGGCTAGCGGGTACTACAATGAGCAGTTCTTC.

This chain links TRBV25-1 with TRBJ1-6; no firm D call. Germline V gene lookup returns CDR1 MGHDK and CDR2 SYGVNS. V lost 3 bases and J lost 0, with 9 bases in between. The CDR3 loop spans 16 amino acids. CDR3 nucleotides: TGTGCCAGCAGTGATTTGCGAAGCTCCTATAATTCACCCCTCCACTTT. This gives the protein CASSDLRSSYNSPLHF.

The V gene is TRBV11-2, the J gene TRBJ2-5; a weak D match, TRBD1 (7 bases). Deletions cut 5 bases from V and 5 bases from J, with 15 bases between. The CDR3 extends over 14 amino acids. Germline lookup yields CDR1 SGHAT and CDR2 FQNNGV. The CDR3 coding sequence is TGTGCCAGCAGCCCCTCAGGGGGGCGGGAGACCCAGTACTTC. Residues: CASSPSGGRETQYF.

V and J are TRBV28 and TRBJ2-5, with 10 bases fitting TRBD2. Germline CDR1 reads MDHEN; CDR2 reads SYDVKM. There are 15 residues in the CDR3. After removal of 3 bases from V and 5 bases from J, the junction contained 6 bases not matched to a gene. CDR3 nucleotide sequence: TGTGCCAGCAGTTTGGAGCGGGGGGGCTTGGAGACCCAGTACTTC. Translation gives CASSLERGGLETQYF.